This TCR beta chain comes out of a study of patients and donors after allogeneic stem cell transplantation. This CDR3 contains 12 residues. Per germline, CDR1 MDHEN and CDR2 SYDVKM. The V end lost 5 bases, the J end lost 7 bases, and 9 bases lay between the germline ends. Concerning this clonotype: The CDR3 end shows no conserved phenylalanine or tryptophan, and so a read error is likely.

Each CDR3 protein is one row after TCRdb ran MiXCR on the RT-PCR reads. Of approximately 160,000 distinct CDR3 sequences detected, about 24% appear once; the ten largest clones hold roughly 27%. This sequence joins TRBV28 and TRBJ1-5; D is unresolved. This TCR derives from a human donor who was either an allogeneic HSCT recipient or a stem cell or donor lymphocyte infusion donor (not recorded which). It is not recorded whose cells these are; they may come from a transplant donor. The sequencing sample was made of blood, either unsorted or a sorted T cell fraction (not recorded which). As DNA, the CDR3 is TGTGCCAGCAGTGAGTTCACGCAGCCCCAGCATTAT. Translated: CASSEFTQPQHY.